The entry below gives a single T cell receptor beta chain sequence along with its context. The antigen remains undetermined. This specimen belongs to a study of T cell responses to AZD1222 COVID-19 vaccine. The CDR3 extends over 16 amino acids. The J segment lost 3 bases and the V segment lost 4 bases, leaving 7 bases of the junction unmatched. From germline, CDR1 is LNHDA and CDR2 SQIVND (reference sequence). Notes on the study in general: Repertoires were collected only later (after the peak T cell response had occurred). The span of vaccine-associated CD4 TCRs extended across spike, with dominance at 160-218 and 743-854. Elevations in Spike-specific TCR breadth and depth followed administration of two AZD1222 doses.

TCRdb's copy holds only in-frame clones and misses some; the assay was immunoSEQ multiplex PCR. The data show 55,000 to 90,000 clones, roughly 89% seen once. The sequence was obtained from an adult in good health. The rearrangement joins TRBV19 to TRBJ2-7, with 12 bases lining up with TRBD2. Here the sequenced sample was peripheral blood, taken on day 0 of AZD1222 vaccination. As DNA, the CDR3 is TGTGCCAGTAGTAGACTAGCGGGGGAGAAAGACTACGAGCAGTACTTC. It translates to CASSRLAGEKDYEQYF.